This TCR beta chain originates from a study of blood T cell repertoires in COVID-19. Study-wide background: Whether acute or convalescent, the COVID-19 samples came from the United States, Italy and Spain.

CDR3 size: 16 residues. Trimming removed 1 base from V and 2 bases from J; junction bases left unmatched: 4. CDR1 and CDR2 from the germline V gene are LGHDT and YNNKEL (reference sequence). Individuals aged roughly 18 to 95 years were recruited from roughly 23 US areas. Here immunoSEQ multiplex PCR was the method, and the copy in TCRdb shows in-frame clones only, minus some. The data show about 320,000 clones, around 85% seen once. This sequence originates from a woman between 25 and 40 years old who had been exposed to COVID-19. The sample was PBMCs or T cells enriched from blood (not recorded which). The chain recombines TRBV3-1 (or the pseudogene TRBV3-2) with TRBJ1-5, with 8 bases identical to TRBD1. The CDR3 DNA is TGTGCCAGCAGCCAAGGTAGGGGACAGGGCAATCAGCCCCAGCATTTT. Translation: CASSQGRGQGNQPQHF.